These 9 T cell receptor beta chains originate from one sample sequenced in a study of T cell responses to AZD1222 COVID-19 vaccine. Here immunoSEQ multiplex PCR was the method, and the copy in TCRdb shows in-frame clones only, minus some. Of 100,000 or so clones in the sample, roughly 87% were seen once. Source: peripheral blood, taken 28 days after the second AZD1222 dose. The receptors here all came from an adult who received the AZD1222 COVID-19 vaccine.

The CDR3 DNA follows: TGTGCCAGCCGGCCCGGGCCTAATTCACCCCTCCACTTT. Translated, it gives CASRPGPNSPLHF. The genes are TRBV3-1 (or the pseudogene TRBV3-2) and TRBJ1-6; D is undetermined. The CDR3 runs 13 residues. The V gene's germline CDR1 is LGHDT and CDR2 YNNKEL (reference sequence). The germline V and J ends were trimmed by 8 bases and 6 bases, with 11 bases remaining between them.

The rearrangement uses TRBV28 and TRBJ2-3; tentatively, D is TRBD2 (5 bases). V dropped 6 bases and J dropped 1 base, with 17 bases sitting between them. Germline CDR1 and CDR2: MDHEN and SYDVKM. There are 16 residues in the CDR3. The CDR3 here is CASSSPAEAGTDTQYF. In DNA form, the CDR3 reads TGTGCCAGCAGCTCCCCCGCAGAAGCGGGCACAGATACGCAGTATTTT.

DNA for the CDR3: TGTGCCAGCTCACCTCTGGTGGGACAGGGGTCTCACGAGCAGTACTTC. As protein: CASSPLVGQGSHEQYF. This chain uses TRBV18 with TRBJ2-7; TRBD1 matches 10 bases. This CDR3 contains 16 residues. V was pared by 3 bases and J by 5 bases, with 10 bases of the junction left unmatched. CDR1 and CDR2 from the germline V gene are KGHSH and LQKENI.

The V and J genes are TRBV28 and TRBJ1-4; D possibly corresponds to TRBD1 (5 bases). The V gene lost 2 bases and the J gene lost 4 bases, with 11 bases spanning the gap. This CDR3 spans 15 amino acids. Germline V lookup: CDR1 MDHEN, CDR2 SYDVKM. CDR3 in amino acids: CASSLRGAFNEKLFF. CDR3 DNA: TGTGCCAGCAGTTTACGAGGGGCCTTTAATGAAAAACTGTTTTTT.

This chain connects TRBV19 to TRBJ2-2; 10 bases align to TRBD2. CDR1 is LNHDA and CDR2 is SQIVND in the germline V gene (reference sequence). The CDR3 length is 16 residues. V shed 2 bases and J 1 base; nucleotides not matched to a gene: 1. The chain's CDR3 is CASSIWTSGNTGELFF. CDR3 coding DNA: TGTGCCAGTAGTATATGGACTAGCGGGAACACCGGGGAGCTGTTTTTT.

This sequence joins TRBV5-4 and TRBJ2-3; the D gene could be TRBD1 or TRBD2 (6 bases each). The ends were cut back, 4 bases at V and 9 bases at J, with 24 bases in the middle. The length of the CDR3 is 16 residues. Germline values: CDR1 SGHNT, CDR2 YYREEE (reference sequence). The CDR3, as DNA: TGTGCCAGCAGCCTACTATCGGGTCCCGAAGGGGGGACGCAGTATTTT. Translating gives CASSLLSGPEGGTQYF.

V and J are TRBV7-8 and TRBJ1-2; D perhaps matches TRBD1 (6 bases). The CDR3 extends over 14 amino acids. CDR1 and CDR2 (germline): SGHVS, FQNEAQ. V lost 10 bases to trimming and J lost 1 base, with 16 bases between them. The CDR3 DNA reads TGTGCCACAGGAAGAGGGGGGTATAACTATGGCTACACCTTC. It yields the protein CATGRGGYNYGYTF.

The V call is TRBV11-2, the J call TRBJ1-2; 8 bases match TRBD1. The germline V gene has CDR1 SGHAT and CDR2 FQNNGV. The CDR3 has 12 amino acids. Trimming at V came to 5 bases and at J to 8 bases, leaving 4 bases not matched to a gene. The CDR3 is CASSAGQGGYTF. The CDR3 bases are TGTGCCAGCAGCGCCGGACAGGGAGGCTACACCTTC.

The CDR3 loop is CASRTTSWEQYF. CDR3 DNA: TGTGCCAGCAGGACGACTAGCTGGGAGCAGTACTTC. The chain links TRBV6-5 to TRBJ2-7, with 7 bases fitting TRBD2. The germline CDR1 and CDR2 sequences are MNHEY and SVGAGI. Trimming at V came to 6 bases and at J to 7 bases, leaving 6 bases not matched to a gene. This CDR3 spans 12 amino acids.